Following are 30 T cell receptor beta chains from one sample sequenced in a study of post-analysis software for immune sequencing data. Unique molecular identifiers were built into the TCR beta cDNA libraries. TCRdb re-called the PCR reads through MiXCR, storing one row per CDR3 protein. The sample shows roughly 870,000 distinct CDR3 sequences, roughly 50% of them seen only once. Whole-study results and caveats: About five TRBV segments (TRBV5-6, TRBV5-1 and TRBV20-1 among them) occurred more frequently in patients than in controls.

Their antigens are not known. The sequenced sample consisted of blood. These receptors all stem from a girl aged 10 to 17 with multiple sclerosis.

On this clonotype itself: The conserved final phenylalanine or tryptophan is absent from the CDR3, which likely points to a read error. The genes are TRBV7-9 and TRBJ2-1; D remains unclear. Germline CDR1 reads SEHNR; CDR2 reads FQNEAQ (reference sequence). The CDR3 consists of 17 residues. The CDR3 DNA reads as TGCGCCAGCAGCTCTTGGACGGCGCTCCCCTCCTACAATGAGCAGTTCGTC. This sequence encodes CASSSWTALPSYNEQFV.

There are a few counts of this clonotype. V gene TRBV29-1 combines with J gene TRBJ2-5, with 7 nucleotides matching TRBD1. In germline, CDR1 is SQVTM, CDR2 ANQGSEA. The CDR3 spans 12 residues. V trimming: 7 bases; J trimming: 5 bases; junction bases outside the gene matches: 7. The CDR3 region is CSGSGTAETQYF. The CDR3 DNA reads TGCAGCGGGTCGGGGACAGCGGAGACCCAGTACTTC.

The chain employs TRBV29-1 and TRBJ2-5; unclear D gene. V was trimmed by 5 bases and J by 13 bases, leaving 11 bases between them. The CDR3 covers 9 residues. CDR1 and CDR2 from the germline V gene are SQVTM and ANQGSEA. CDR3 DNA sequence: TGCAGCGTTCGACCTTGTCCGTACTTC. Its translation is CSVRPCPYF.

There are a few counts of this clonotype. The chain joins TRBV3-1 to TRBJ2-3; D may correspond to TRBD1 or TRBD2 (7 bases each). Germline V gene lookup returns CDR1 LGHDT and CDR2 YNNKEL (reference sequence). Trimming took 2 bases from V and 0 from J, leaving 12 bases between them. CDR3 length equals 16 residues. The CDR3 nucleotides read TGTGCCAGCAGCCAAACCAGGGGGGGTAGCACAGATACGCAGTATTTT. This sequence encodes CASSQTRGGSTDTQYF.

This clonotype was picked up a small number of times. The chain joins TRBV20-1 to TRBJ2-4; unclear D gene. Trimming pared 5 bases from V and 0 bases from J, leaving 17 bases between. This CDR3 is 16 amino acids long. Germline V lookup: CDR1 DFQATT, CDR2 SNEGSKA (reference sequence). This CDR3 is CSAVLIPVVAKNIQYF. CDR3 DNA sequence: TGCAGTGCTGTCCTTATCCCAGTTGTAGCCAAAAACATTCAGTACTTC.

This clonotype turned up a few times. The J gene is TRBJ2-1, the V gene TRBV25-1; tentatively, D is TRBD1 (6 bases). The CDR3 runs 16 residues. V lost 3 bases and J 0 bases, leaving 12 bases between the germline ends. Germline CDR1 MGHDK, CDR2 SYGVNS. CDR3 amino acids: CASSDHRESSYNEQFF. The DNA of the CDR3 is TGTGCCAGCAGTGATCACAGGGAAAGCTCCTACAATGAGCAGTTCTTC. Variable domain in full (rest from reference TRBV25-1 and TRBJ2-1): EADIYQTPRYLVIGTGKKITLECSQTMGHDKMYWYQQDPGMELHLIHYSYGVNSTEKGDLSSESTVSRIRTEHFPLTLESARPSHTSQYLCASSDHRESSYNEQFFGPGTRLTVL.

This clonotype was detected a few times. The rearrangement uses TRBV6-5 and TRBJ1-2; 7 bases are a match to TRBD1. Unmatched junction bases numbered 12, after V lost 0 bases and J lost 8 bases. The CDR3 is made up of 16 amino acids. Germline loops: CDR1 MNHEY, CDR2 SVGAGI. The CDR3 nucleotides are TGTGCCAGCAGTTACTCGGTCGAGGGGGCGCGTGGGGGCTACACCTTC. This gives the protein CASSYSVEGARGGYTF.

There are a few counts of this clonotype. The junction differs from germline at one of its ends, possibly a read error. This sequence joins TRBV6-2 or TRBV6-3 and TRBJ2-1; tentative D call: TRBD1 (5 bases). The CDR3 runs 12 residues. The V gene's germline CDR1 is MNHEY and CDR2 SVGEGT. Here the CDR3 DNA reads TGTGCTAGCAGTTACGAGACAGCTGAGCAGTTCTTC. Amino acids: CASSYETAEQFF.

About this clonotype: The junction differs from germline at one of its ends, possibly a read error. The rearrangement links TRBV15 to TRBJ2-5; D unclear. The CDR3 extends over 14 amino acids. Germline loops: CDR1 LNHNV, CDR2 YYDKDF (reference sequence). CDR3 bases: TGTGCCACCCGCAGGAAGGGCGGACAAGAGACCCAGTACTTC. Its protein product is CATRRKGGQETQYF.

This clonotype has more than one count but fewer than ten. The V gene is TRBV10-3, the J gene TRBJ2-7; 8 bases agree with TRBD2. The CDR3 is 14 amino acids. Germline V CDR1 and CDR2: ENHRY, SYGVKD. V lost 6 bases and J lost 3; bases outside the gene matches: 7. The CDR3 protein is CAISEPAGDYEQYF. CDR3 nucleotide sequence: TGTGCCATCAGCGAACCAGCGGGAGACTACGAGCAGTACTTC.

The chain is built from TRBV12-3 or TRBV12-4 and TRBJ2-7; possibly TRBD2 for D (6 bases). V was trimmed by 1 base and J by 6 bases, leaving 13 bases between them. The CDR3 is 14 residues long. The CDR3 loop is CASSLGGGLGEQYF. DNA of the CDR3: TGTGCCAGCAGTTTAGGGGGAGGCCTGGGCGAGCAGTACTTC.

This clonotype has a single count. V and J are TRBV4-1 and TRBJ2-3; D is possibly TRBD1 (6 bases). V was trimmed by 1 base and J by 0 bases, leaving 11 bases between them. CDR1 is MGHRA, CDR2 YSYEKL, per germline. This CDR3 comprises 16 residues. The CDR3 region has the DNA TGCGCCAGCAGCCAAGTACAGGGTACTAGCACAGATACGCAGTATTTT. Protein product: CASSQVQGTSTDTQYF.

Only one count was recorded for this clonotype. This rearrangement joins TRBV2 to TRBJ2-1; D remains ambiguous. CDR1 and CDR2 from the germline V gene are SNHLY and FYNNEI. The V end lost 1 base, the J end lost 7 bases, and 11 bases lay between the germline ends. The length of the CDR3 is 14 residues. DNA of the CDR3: TGTGCCAGCAGTGAAGTGTGGCAGAGGAATGAGCAGTTCTTC. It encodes CASSEVWQRNEQFF.

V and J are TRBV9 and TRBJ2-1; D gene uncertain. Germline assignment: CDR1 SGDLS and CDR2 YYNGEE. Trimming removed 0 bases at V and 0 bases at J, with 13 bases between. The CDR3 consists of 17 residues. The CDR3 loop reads CASSVVPQDSSYNEQFF. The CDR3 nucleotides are TGTGCCAGCAGCGTAGTCCCCCAGGATAGCTCCTACAATGAGCAGTTCTTC.

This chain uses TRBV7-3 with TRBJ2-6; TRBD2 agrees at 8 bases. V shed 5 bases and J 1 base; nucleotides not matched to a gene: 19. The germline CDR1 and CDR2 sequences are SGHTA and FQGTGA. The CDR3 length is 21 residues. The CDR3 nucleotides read TGTGCCAGCAGCCTGGCTTCGGGGGGGGGCATCCGCCAATCTGGGGCCAACGTCCTGACTTTC. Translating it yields CASSLASGGGIRQSGANVLTF.

This chain's CDR3 is CASSLKPAGAETTDTQYF. The CDR3 DNA reads as TGCGCCAGCAGCTTGAAACCAGCGGGGGCCGAAACCACAGATACGCAGTATTTT. The chain uses TRBV5-1 and TRBJ2-3; 8 bases map to TRBD2. The trim removed 1 base at V and 2 bases at J, leaving 12 bases unmatched. The CDR3 extends over 18 amino acids. The germline V gene has CDR1 SGHRS and CDR2 YFSETQ.

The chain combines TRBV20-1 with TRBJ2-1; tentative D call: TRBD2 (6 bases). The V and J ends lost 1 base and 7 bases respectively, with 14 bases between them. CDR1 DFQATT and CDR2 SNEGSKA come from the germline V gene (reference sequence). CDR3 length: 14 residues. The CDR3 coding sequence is TGCAGTGCTAGAGCGGAGGCGGGGAGGAATGAGCAGTTCTTC. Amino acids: CSARAEAGRNEQFF.

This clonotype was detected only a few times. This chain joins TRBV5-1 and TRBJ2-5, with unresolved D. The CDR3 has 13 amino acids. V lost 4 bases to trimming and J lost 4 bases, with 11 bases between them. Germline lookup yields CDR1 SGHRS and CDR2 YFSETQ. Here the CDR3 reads CASSPESGETQYF. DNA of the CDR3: TGCGCCAGCAGCCCCGAGTCCGGAGAGACCCAGTACTTC.

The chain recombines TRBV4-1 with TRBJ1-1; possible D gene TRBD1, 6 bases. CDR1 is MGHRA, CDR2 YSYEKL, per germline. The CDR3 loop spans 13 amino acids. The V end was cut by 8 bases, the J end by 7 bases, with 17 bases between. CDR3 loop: CASRGGAVSEAFF. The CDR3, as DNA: TGCGCCAGCCGAGGGGGAGCGGTAAGTGAAGCTTTCTTT.

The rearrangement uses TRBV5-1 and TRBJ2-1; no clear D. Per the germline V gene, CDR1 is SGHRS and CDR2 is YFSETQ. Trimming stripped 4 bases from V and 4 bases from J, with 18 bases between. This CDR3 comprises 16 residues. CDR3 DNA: TGCGCCAGCAGCCCTTCCTCCGGGTCTTATTACAATGAGCAGTTCTTC. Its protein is CASSPSSGSYYNEQFF.

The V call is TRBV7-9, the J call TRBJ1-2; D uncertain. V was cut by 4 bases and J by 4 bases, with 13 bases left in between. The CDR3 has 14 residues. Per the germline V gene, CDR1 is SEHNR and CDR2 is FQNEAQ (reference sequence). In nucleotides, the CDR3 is TGTGCCAGCAGCTCCTGGGCCGACGCCTATGGCTACACCTTC. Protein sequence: CASSSWADAYGYTF.

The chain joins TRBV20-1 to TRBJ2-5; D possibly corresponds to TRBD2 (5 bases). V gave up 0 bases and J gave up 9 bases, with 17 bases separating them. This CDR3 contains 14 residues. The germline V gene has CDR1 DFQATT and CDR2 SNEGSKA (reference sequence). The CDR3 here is CSARDRTPGVAQYF. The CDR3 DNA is TGCAGTGCTAGAGACCGGACCCCCGGGGTGGCCCAGTACTTC.

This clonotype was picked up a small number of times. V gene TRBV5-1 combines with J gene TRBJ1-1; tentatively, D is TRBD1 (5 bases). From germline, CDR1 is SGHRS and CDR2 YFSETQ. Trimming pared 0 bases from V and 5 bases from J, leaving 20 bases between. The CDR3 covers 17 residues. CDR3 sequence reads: CASSLARDSPSGTEAFF. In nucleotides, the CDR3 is TGCGCCAGCAGCTTGGCCCGCGACAGCCCATCGGGGACTGAAGCTTTCTTT.

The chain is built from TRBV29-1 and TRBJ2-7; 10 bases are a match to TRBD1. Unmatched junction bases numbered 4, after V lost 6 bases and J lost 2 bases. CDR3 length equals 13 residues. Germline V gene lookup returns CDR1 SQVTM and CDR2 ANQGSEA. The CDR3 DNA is TGCAGCGTGTGGACAGGGGGAGCCTACGAGCAGTACTTC. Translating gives CSVWTGGAYEQYF.

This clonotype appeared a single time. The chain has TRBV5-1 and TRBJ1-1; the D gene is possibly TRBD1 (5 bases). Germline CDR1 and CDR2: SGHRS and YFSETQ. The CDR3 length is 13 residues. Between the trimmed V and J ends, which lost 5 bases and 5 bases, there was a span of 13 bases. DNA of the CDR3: TGCGCCAGCAGGACAGTGCCGGGGACTGAAGCTTTCTTT. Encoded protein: CASRTVPGTEAFF.

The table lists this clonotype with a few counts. The CDR3 loop is CASRETGKSYEQYF. The CDR3 DNA reads as TGTGCCAGCAGGGAGACAGGGAAATCCTACGAGCAGTACTTC. The chain is built from TRBV5-6 and TRBJ2-7; 7 nucleotides match TRBD1. CDR3 size: 14 residues. V trimming: 5 bases; J trimming: 1 base; junction bases outside the gene matches: 6. The germline V gene encodes CDR1 SGHDT and CDR2 YYEEEE.

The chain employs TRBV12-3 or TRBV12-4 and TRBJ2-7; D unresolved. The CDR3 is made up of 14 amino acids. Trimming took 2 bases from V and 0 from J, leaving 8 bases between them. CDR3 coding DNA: TGTGCCAGCAGTTTACGCGCGGACTCCTACGAGCAGTACTTC. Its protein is CASSLRADSYEQYF.

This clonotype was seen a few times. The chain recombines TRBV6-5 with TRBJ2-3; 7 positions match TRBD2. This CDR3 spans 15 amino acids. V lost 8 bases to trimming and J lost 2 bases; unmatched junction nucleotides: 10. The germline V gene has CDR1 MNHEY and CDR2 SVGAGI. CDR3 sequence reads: CASRSSGGYTDTQYF. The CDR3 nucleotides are TGTGCCAGCCGGTCGTCGGGGGGATACACAGATACGCAGTATTTT.

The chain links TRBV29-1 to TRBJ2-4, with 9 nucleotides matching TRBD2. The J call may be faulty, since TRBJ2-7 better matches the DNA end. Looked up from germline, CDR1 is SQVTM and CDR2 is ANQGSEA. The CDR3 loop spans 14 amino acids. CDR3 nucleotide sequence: TGCAGCGTTGAAGGTCTAGCGGGGAACTACGAGCAGTACTTC. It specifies CSVEGLAGNYEQYF.

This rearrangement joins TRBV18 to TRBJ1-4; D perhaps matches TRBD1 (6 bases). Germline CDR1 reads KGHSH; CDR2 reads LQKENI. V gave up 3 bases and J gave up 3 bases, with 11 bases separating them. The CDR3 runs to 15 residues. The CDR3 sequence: CASSPYRAPNEKLFF. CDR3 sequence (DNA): TGTGCCAGCTCACCTTACAGGGCCCCTAATGAAAAACTGTTTTTT.